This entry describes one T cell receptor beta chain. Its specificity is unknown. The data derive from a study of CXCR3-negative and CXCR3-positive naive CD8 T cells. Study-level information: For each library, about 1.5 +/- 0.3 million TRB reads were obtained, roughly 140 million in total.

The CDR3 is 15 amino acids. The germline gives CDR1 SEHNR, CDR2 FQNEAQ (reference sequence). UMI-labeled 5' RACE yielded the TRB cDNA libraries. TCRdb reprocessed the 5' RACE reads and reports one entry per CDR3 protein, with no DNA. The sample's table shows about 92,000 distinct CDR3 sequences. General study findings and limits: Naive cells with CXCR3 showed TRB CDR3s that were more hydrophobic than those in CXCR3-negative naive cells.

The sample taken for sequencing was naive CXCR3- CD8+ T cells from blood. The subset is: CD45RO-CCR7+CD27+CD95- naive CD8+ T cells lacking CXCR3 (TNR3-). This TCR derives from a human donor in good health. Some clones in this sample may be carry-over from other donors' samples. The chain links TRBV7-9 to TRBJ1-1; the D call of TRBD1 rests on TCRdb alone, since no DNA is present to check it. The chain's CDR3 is CASRQPGQTNTEAFF.